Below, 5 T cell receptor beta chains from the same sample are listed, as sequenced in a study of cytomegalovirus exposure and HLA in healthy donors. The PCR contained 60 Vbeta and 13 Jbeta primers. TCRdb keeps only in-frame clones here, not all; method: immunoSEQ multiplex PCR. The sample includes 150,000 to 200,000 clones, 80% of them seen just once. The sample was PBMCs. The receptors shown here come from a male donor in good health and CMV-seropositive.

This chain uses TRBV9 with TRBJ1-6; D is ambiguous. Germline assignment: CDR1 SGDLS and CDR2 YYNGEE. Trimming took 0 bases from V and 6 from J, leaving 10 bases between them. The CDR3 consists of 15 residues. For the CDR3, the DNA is TGTGCCAGCAGCGTAGAGAGGGAGGGTAATTCACCCCTCCACTTT. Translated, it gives CASSVEREGNSPLHF.

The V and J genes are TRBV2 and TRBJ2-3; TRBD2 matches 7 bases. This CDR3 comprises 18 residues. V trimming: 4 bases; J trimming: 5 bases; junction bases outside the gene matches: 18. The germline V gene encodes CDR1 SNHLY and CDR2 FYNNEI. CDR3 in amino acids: CASSGEKVMGWEGDTQYF. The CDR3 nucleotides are TGTGCCAGCAGTGGAGAGAAGGTTATGGGGTGGGAGGGAGATACGCAGTATTTT. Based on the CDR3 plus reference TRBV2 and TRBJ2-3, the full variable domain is EPEVTQTPSHQVTQMGQEVILRCVPISNHLYFYWYRQILGQKVEFLVSFYNNEISEKSEIFDDQFSVERPDGSNFTLKIRSTKLEDSAMYFCASSGEKVMGWEGDTQYFGPGTRLTVL.

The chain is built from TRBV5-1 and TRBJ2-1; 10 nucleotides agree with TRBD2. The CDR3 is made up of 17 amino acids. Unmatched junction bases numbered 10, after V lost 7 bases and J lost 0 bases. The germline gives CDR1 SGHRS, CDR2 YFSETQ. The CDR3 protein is CASSHRLAGPSYNEQFF. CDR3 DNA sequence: TGCGCCAGCTCACACCGACTAGCGGGCCCCTCCTACAATGAGCAGTTCTTC.

The CDR3 nucleotides read TGTGCCAGCAGTTTTGGTCGGGTCACTCCAGGCTACACCTTC. It yields the protein CASSFGRVTPGYTF. This sequence joins TRBV27 and TRBJ1-2; D is ambiguous. This CDR3 is 14 amino acids long. V lost 3 bases, J lost 8 bases, and 16 bases lay in between. From germline, CDR1 is MNHEY and CDR2 SMNVEV (reference sequence).

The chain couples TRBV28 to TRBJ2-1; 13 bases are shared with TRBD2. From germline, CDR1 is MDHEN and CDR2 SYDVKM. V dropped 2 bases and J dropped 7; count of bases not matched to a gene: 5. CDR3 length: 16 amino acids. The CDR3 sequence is CASSLRGLAGQNEQFF. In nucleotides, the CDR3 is TGTGCCAGCAGTTTAAGGGGACTAGCGGGACAGAATGAGCAGTTCTTC.